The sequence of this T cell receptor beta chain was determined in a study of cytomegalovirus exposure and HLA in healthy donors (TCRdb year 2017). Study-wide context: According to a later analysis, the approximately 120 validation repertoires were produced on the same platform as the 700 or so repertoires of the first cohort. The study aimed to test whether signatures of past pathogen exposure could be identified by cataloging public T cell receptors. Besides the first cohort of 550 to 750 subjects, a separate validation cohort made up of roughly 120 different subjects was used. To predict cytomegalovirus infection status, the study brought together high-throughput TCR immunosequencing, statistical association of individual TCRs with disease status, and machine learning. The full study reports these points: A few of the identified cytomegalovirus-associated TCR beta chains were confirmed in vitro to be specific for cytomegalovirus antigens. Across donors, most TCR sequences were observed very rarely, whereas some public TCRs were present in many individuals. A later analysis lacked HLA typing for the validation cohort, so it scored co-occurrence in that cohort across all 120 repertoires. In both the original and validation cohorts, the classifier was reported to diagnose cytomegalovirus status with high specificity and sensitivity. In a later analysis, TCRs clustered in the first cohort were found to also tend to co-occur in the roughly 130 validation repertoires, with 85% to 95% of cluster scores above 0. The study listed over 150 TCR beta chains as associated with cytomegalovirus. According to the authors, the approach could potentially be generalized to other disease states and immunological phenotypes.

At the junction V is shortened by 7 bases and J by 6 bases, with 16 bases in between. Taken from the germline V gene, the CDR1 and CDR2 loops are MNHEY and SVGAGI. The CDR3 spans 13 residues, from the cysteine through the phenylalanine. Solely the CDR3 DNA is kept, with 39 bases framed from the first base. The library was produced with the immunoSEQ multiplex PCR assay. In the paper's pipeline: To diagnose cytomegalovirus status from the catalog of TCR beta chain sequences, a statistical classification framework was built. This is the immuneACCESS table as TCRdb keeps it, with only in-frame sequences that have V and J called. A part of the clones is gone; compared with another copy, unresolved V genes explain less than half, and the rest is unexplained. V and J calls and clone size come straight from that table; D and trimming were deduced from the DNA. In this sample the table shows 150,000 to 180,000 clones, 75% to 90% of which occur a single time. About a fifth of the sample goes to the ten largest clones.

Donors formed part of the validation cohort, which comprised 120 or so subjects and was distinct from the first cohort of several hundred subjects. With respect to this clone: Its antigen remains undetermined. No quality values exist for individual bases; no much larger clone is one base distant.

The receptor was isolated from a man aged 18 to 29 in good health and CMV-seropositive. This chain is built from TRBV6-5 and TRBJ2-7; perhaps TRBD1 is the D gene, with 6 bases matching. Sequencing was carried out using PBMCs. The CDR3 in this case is CASTPVGASEQYF. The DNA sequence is TGTGCCAGCACCCCCGTGGGGGCCAGCGAGCAGTACTTC.